This TCR beta chain originates from a study of cytomegalovirus exposure and HLA in healthy donors. Study results and limitations: A classifier reportedly called cytomegalovirus status with high sensitivity and specificity. Later analysis demonstrated an association between a missense DCLRE1C variant and TCR beta V- and J-gene trimming.

This PCR relied on a set of 60 Vbeta primers and 13 Jbeta primers. Method: immunoSEQ multiplex PCR; TCRdb's copy keeps in-frame clones and lacks some. The sample comprises some 130,000 clones, over 70% of which are singletons, and roughly 1.8% rests with the top ten. Every donor was a healthy person donating bone marrow. With regard to this clone: Its antigen remains unidentified.

Trimming removed 10 bases from V and 0 bases from J; junction bases left unmatched: 12. CDR1 is LNHDA and CDR2 is SQIVND in the germline V gene (reference sequence). The CDR3 has 16 residues. The clonotype comes from a middle-aged woman in good health and CMV-seronegative. Material for sequencing was PBMCs. The gene calls are TRBV19 and TRBJ1-5; 7 bases are shared with TRBD1. The CDR3 is CAIFRVRGYSNQPQHF. CDR3 DNA sequence: TGTGCCATCTTCCGGGTCAGGGGGTATAGCAATCAGCCCCAGCATTTT. The full variable domain, its missing parts supplied by reference TRBV19 and TRBJ1-5, is DGGITQSPKYLFRKEGQNVTLSCEQNLNHDAMYWYRQDPGQGLRLIYYSQIVNDFQKGDIAEGYSVSREKKESFPLTVTSAQKNPTAFYLCAIFRVRGYSNQPQHFGDGTRLSIL.